This T cell receptor beta chain was retrieved from a study of OX40 agonist ivuxolimab in advanced cancers. For context, the study as a whole: Ivuxolimab, which targeted the costimulatory receptor OX40 (CD134), was an agonistic, fully human IgG2 monoclonal antibody. The dose-escalation cohort was almost 85% male with a mean age of about 60 years, ranging from roughly 20 to 80. The monotherapy dose-escalation portion (N ≈ 55 patients) of the phase I ivuxolimab trial is reported in the paper. Prior anti-PD-1, anti-PD-L1 or anti-CTLA-4 therapy was permitted, and checkpoint inhibitors had been received by more than 35% of dose-escalation patients. The purpose of peripheral TCRbeta sequencing was to test whether ivuxolimab changed TCR sequence diversity and led to clonal T-cell expansion. Among the roughly 50 dose-escalation patients, about 19 had hepatocellular carcinoma, approximately 15 melanoma, 9 renal cell carcinoma and 9 head and neck cancer. Intravenous ivuxolimab was administered to patients every 2 weeks at six dose levels: 0.01, 0.1, 0.3, 1.5, 3 and 10 mg/kg. Partial responses occurred in three dose-escalation patients: two with cutaneous melanoma and one with hepatocellular carcinoma.

The CDR1 and CDR2 encoded by the germline V gene are SQVTM and ANQGSEA. Its CDR3 holds 15 amino acids, cysteine through phenylalanine. The read is trimmed to its CDR3 DNA, 45 bases read in frame from base 1. Here V drops 4 bases and J drops 2 bases, and the junction holds 10 bases not matched to any gene. To sequence the TCRbeta CDR3 region, genomic DNA was isolated from the sorted cells. The immunoSEQ Assay was used to sequence the TCRbeta CDR3 regions. The table was pulled from immuneACCESS by TCRdb, which kept in-frame rearrangements only. Such tables lose some clones; where checked, under half of the loss comes from unresolved V genes, and the rest has no known cause. For this sample the table gives 35,000 to 50,000 clones, of which 85% to 90% were detected only once. Approximately 13% of the sample lies in the top ten. On this clone: Its antigen target is currently unknown. No much larger clone is present one base from it, and per-base qualities are unavailable.

Patients with autoimmune disease history or receiving systemic immunosuppression were excluded from the trial. Peripheral blood for TCR sequencing was drawn from every dose cohort at baseline, at cycle 4 day 1 and at cycle 7 day 1. Samples were obtained from an open-label, multicenter, first-in-human phase I dose-escalation trial of ivuxolimab. The trial enrolled adults with locally advanced or metastatic head and neck squamous cell, hepatocellular, melanoma or renal cell carcinoma. CD4+ and CD8+ T cells were sorted separately from peripheral blood before TCR sequencing. Paper-wide results and their limitations: Clonal expansion of both CD4+ and CD8+ blood T cells was observed from baseline to week 6 at doses 0.1 to 3.0 mg/kg. Partial responders in the 0.1-3.0 mg/kg groups had among the lowest normalized peripheral clonal expansion, especially among CD8+ T cells. Antigen specificity was not determined for the clonally expanded peripheral T cells. On average, CD8+ T cells showed more expanded clones than CD4+ T cells after ivuxolimab. Low levels of normalized T-cell clonal expansion were also seen in some patients who did not respond.

The chain is made from TRBV29-1 and TRBJ1-2, with 7 central nucleotides matching TRBD1. The receptor was derived from an adult with an advanced solid tumor such as melanoma, head and neck, liver or kidney cancer. The sample in question was CD4+ or CD8+ T cells sorted from blood, obtained in a trial of the OX40 agonist ivuxolimab. The nucleotide sequence reads as follows: TGCAGCGTTGCAAGGGGGCTAGATTCCAACTATGGCTACACCTTC. This gives the protein CSVARGLDSNYGYTF.